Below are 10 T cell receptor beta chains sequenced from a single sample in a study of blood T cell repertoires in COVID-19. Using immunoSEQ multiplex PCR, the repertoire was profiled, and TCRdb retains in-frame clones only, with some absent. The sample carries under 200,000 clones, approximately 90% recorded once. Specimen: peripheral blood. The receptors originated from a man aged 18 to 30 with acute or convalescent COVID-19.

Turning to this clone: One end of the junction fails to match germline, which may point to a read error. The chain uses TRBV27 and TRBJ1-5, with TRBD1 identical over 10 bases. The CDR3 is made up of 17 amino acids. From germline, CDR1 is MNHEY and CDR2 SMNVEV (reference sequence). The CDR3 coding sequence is TGTGCCAGCAGTCTATCGTCCGGGACAGGGGATCGTCAGCCCCAGCATTTT. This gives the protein CASSLSSGTGDRQPQHF.

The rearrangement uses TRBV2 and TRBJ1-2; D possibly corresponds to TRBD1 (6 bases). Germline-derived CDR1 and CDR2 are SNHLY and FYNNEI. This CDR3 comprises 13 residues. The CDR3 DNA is TGTGCAGTACGGCAGGGGCGAAGCTATGGCTACACCTTC. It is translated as CAVRQGRSYGYTF.

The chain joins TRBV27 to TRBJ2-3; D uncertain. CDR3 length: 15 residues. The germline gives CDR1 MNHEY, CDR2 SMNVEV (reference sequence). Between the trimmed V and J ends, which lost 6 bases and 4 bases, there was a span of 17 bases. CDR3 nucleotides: TGTGCCAGCAGGCCCCGCCAAGCGACGGCAGATACGCAGTATTTT. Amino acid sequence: CASRPRQATADTQYF.

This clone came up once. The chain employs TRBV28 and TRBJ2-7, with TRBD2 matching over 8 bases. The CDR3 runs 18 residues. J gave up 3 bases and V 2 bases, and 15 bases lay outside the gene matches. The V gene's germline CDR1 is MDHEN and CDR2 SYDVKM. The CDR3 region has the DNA TGTGCCAGCAGTTTAAACTCTGGGCTAGCGGGTCTCAGCTACGAGCAGTACTTC. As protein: CASSLNSGLAGLSYEQYF.

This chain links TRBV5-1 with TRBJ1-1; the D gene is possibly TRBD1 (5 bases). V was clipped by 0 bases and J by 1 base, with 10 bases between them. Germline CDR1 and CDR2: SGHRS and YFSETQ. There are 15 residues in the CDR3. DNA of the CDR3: TGCGCCAGCAGCTTGGATGTAGGGGCGAACACTGAAGCTTTCTTT. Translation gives CASSLDVGANTEAFF.

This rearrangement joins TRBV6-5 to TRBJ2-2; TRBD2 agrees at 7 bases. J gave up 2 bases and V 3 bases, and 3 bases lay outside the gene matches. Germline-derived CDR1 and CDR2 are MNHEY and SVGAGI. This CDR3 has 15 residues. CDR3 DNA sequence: TGTGCCAGCAGTTATCTAGCGGCTAACACCGGGGAGCTGTTTTTT. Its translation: CASSYLAANTGELFF.

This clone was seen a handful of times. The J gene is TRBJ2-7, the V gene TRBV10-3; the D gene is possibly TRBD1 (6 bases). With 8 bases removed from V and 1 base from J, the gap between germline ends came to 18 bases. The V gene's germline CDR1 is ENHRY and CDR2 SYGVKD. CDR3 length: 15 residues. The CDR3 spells CAISLMAGASYEQYF. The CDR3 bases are TGTGCCATCTCCTTAATGGCAGGGGCTTCCTACGAGCAGTACTTC.

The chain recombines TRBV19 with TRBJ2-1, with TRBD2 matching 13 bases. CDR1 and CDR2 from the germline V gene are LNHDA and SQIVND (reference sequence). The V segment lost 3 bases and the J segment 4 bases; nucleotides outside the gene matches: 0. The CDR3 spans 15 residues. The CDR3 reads CASSMTSGGYNEQFF. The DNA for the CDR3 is TGTGCCAGTAGTATGACTAGCGGGGGGTACAATGAGCAGTTCTTC.

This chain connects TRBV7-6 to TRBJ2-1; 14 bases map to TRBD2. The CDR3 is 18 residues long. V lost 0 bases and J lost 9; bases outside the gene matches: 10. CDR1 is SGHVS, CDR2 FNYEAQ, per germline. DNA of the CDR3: TGTGCCAGCAGCTTAGCCCACAGACTAGCGGGAGGGATAGGTGAGCAGTTCTTC. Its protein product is CASSLAHRLAGGIGEQFF. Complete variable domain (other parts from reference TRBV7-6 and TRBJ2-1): GAGVSQSPRYKVTKRGQDVALRCDPISGHVSLYWYRQALGQGPEFLTYFNYEAQQDKSGLPNDRFSAERPEGSISTLTIQRTEQRDSAMYRCASSLAHRLAGGIGEQFFGPGTRLTVL.

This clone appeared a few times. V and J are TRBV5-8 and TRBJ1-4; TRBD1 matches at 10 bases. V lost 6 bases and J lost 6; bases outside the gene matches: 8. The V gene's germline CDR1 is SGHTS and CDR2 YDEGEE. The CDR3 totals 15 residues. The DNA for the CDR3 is TGTGCCAGCAAGTCCACCGGGACAGGGGATGAAAAACTGTTTTTT. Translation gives CASKSTGTGDEKLFF.